The clone carrying this T cell receptor (beta chain) was seen a handful of times. Germline loops: CDR1 MRHNA, CDR2 SNTAGT. Trimming stripped 2 bases from V and 2 bases from J, with 8 bases between. The CDR3 loop spans 14 amino acids. This specimen belongs to a study of T cell changes during pregnancy in multiple sclerosis. The repertoire was sequenced with immunoSEQ multiplex PCR; TCRdb's copy has only in-frame clones and lacks some. The table lists around 30,000 clones, 89% of them singletons. The origin of this receptor is a female donor with multiple sclerosis, enrolled in a pregnancy study. Sequencing was performed on CD8+ T cells from peripheral blood mononuclear cells, taken in the second trimester of pregnancy. The rearrangement links TRBV6-4 to TRBJ2-3, with D perhaps matching TRBD2 (7 bases). Here the CDR3 reads CASSDGGATDTQYF. CDR3 nucleotides: TGTGCCAGCAGTGACGGGGGGGCCACAGATACGCAGTATTTT.